A selection of T cell receptor beta chains follows, all from one sample in a study of shared clonotypes between healthy human individuals. Here immunoSEQ multiplex PCR was the method, and the copy in TCRdb shows in-frame clones only, minus some. The data contain roughly 2.1 million clones, just over 90% of them singletons. The sample consisted of naive CD8+ T cells from PBMCs. Receptors were obtained from a man younger than 35 in good health. Some clones in this sample may be carry-over from other donors' samples. CDR3s include the opening cysteine and the closing phenylalanine or tryptophan. D genes are given only for firm matches. Some rows mark clone size as missing; the rest say once, few, many or name a class of expanded clone.

TRBV27	few	TRBD1	TRBJ1-5	TGTGCCAGCAGCCTCGACAGGGACCAGCCCCAGCATTTT	CASSLDRDQPQHF
TRBV19	NA	NA	TRBJ2-1	TGTGCCAGTAGCCGGGGCCATATCAATGAGCAGTTCTTC	CASSRGHINEQFF
TRBV7-3	NA	TRBD2	TRBJ2-1	TGTGCCAGCAGCTTAGACCTAGCGGGAGGGTTCGGGGAGCAGTTCTTC	CASSLDLAGGFGEQFF
TRBV29-1	once	TRBD1	TRBJ2-1	TGCAGCGCTACAAACAGGGGCGGTGAGCAGTTCTTC	CSATNRGGEQFF
TRBV19	NA	NA	TRBJ2-5	TGTGCCAGTGGTGCCTGGACCTCCGAGACCCAGTACTTC	CASGAWTSETQYF
TRBV19	NA	NA	TRBJ2-1	TGTGCCAGTAGCCCCGACCCCGGGGGTGAAACCTACAATGAGCAGTTCTTC	CASSPDPGGETYNEQFF
TRBV10-1	few	NA	TRBJ2-7	TGCGCCAGCAGTAGACGAGGCATCTACGAGCAGTACTTC	CASSRRGIYEQYF
TRBV4-1	once	NA	TRBJ2-1	TGCGCCAGCTCGATGGTGAGGGACGGTGGGTCCTACAATGAGCAGTTCTTC	CASSMVRDGGSYNEQFF
TRBV6-1	NA	TRBD1	TRBJ1-2	TGTGCCAGCAGTGAAGCCCAGGCCGGACAGGGGAGCGGCTACACCTTC	CASSEAQAGQGSGYTF
TRBV7-8	NA	TRBD1	TRBJ1-5	TGTGCCAGCAGCCAGGGGGTCCGGGGGCCCCATCAGCCCCAGCATTTT	CASSQGVRGPHQPQHF
TRBV19	NA	TRBD1	TRBJ2-7	TGTGCCAGTAGTATAGACCGGGACAGGGTCTCCTACGAGCAGTACTTC	CASSIDRDRVSYEQYF
TRBV6-1	NA	NA	TRBJ2-6	TGTGCCAGCAGTGATCGGAGGCTAGCGTCTGGGGCCAACGTCCTGACTTTC	CASSDRRLASGANVLTF
TRBV15	NA	NA	TRBJ1-2	TGTGCCACCAGCAGAGGGTATCCAGGGGAAGGCTACACCTTC	CATSRGYPGEGYTF
TRBV27	NA	NA	TRBJ1-1	TGTGCCAGCAGTTTTCAGGGTTTAATCACTGAAGCTTTCTTT	CASSFQGLITEAFF
TRBV27	NA	NA	TRBJ2-7	TGTGCCAGCAGTTTATCCGCTCTCTCTCCCGAGCAGTACTTC	CASSLSALSPEQYF
TRBV7-9	NA	TRBD1	TRBJ2-1	TGTGCCAGCAGCACCCCCGGGACAGGGGCCTACAATGAGCAGTTCTTC	CASSTPGTGAYNEQFF
TRBV28	NA	NA	TRBJ2-6	TGTGCCAGCAGTTTAGGGGTATCCTCTGGGGCCAACGTCCTGACTTTC	CASSLGVSSGANVLTF
TRBV9	NA	TRBD1	TRBJ2-1	TGTGCCAGCAGCGTGGGCAGGACAGGGGACTACAATGAGCAGTTCTTC	CASSVGRTGDYNEQFF
TRBV5-1	once	NA	TRBJ2-7	TGCGCCAGCAGGGAGGGCGGCTCCTACGAGCAGTACTTC	CASREGGSYEQYF
TRBV10-3	NA	NA	TRBJ2-2	TGTGCCATCAGTGAGCTAGGAGATGGGACCGGGGAGCTGTTTTTT	CAISELGDGTGELFF
TRBV27	NA	TRBD2	TRBJ2-1	TGTGCCAGCAGCCCAGCGGGAGTTTACAATGAGCAGTTCTTC	CASSPAGVYNEQFF
TRBV27	NA	TRBD2	TRBJ2-3	TGTGCCAGCAGTTTATTACCTTTGTTGGCGGGAGCCCCCACAGATACGCAGTATTTT	CASSLLPLLAGAPTDTQYF
TRBV7-9	NA	NA	TRBJ2-1	TGTGCCAGCGCGTCGGAGGGACAGTTCTTC	CASASEGQFF
TRBV4-3	NA	NA	TRBJ2-2	TGCGCCAGCAGCCAAGATTTTAGGGGGGGCGCTCCCACCGGGGAGCTGTTTTTT	CASSQDFRGGAPTGELFF
TRBV11-2	NA	NA	TRBJ2-1	TGTGCCAGCAGCGCCCCCTACAATGAGCAGTTCTTC	CASSAPYNEQFF
TRBV7-9	NA	NA	TRBJ1-3	TGTGCCAGCAGTACATACCGGGACGGGAGGGCGAGCTCTGGAAACACCATATATTTT	CASSTYRDGRASSGNTIYF
TRBV2	NA	NA	TRBJ2-1	TGTGCCAGCAGCCCACCAGGGGCCCTATACAATGAGCAGTTCTTC	CASSPPGALYNEQFF
TRBV15	NA	TRBD2	TRBJ2-3	TGTGCCACCAGCCCTCCCCGAGCGGGAGGAAGCACAGATACGCAGTATTTT	CATSPPRAGGSTDTQYF
TRBV18	NA	NA	TRBJ2-4	TGTGCCAGCTCACCCCGGGAAGTGAAAAACATTCAGTACTTC	CASSPREVKNIQYF
TRBV2	NA	NA	TRBJ2-3	TGTGCCAGCACCCCTTGGGTACGTTCGGGCACAGATACGCAGTATTTT	CASTPWVRSGTDTQYF
TRBV9	NA	NA	TRBJ2-6	TGTGCCAGCAGCGTAGCCCGGGGAAGCTCTGGGGCCAACGTCCTGACTTTC	CASSVARGSSGANVLTF
TRBV6-5	NA	NA	TRBJ1-5	TGTGCCAGCAGTTACTCTCCTGATAAATATCAGCCCCAGCATTTT	CASSYSPDKYQPQHF
TRBV10-1	NA	TRBD1	TRBJ2-7	TGCGCCAGCAGTGAGTCGGGGACAGGGGTGAGGCAGTACTTC	CASSESGTGVRQYF
TRBV28	NA	TRBD1	TRBJ1-2	TGTGCCACCGGGCCGTACAGGGGCCTCATCTATGGCTACACCTTC	CATGPYRGLIYGYTF
TRBV6-5	once	NA	TRBJ2-7	TGTGCCAGCAGTTCTTATAAAGGGGGTACCTACGAGCAGTACTTC	CASSSYKGGTYEQYF
TRBV7-9	NA	NA	TRBJ2-2	TGTGCCAGCAGCCCGGGATCCACCCCCGGGGAGCTGTTTTTT	CASSPGSTPGELFF
TRBV13	NA	TRBD2	TRBJ2-3	TGTGCCAGCAGCACTAAGCGGGAGGGCCCGCCAGATACGCAGTATTTT	CASSTKREGPPDTQYF
TRBV4-1	once	NA	TRBJ1-1	TGCGCCAGCAGCCACGTGAACACTGAAGCTTTCTTT	CASSHVNTEAFF
TRBV28	NA	NA	TRBJ2-7	TGTGCCAGCAGCGCCCCGGGCTTATCACCCAACGAGCAGTACTTC	CASSAPGLSPNEQYF
TRBV25-1	NA	NA	TRBJ2-2	TGTGCCAGCAGCTTCAGGGGTGGGACCGGGGAGCTGTTTTTT	CASSFRGGTGELFF
TRBV23-1	NA	NA	TRBJ1-1	TGCGCCAGCAGTCAAAAACACCCCGGCGAACTTTTGAACACTGAAGCTTTCTTT	CASSQKHPGELLNTEAFF
TRBV11-2	NA	NA	TRBJ2-7	TGTGCCAGCAGCGCCCGGGAACCGGAGCAGTACTTC	CASSAREPEQYF
TRBV2	NA	NA	TRBJ1-5	TGTGCCAGCAGGGAGGAATTTAGCAATCAGCCCCAGCATTTT	CASREEFSNQPQHF
TRBV7-8	once	TRBD1	TRBJ2-5	TGTGCCAGCAGCTTAAGGACAGGGGTAGGAGAGACCCAGTACTTC	CASSLRTGVGETQYF
TRBV15	NA	NA	TRBJ1-1	TGTGCCACCAGCAGGGGGGACACGAACACTGAAGCTTTCTTT	CATSRGDTNTEAFF
TRBV28	NA	NA	TRBJ1-3	TGTGCCAGCAGTCACCCCCGGACAGTAGTAATTGGAAACACCATATATTTT	CASSHPRTVVIGNTIYF
TRBV28	NA	NA	TRBJ1-1	TGTGCCAGCAGTTTCAGGGGTTGGGACACTGAAGCTTTCTTT	CASSFRGWDTEAFF
TRBV6-5	NA	TRBD1	TRBJ1-5	TGTGCCACCTCACTCGGGACAGGGGTCGGGCAGCCCCAGCATTTT	CATSLGTGVGQPQHF
TRBV7-7	NA	NA	TRBJ2-2	TGTGCCACCCTAACAGGGACCGGGGAGCTGTTTTTT	CATLTGTGELFF
TRBV19	NA	TRBD1	TRBJ2-7	TGTGCCAGTAGTATGGTGGACAGGGGGATGACCTATCCCTACGAGCAGTACTTC	CASSMVDRGMTYPYEQYF